Many counts were recorded for the clone carrying this T cell receptor beta chain. Its antigen is unknown. The CDR3 has 13 amino acids. Germline CDR1 is SGHRS and CDR2 is YFSETQ. V gave up 4 bases and J gave up 6 bases; unmatched junction bases: 4. The data derive from a study of CD8 T cells in ankylosing spondylitis. With molecular barcodes, quantitative 5'-RACE was used to make the TCR beta libraries. TCRdb re-called the 5' RACE reads with MiXCR, one entry per CDR3 protein. The sample includes 700,000 to 850,000 distinct CDR3 sequences, 10% to 15% seen only once; the top ten take approximately 0.51%. Study outcomes and limitations: Disease-associated clones were reportedly significantly overrepresented in matched ankylosing spondylitis synovial fluid. Eight highly homologous variants formed a TCR beta motif that appeared characteristic of ankylosing spondylitis blood.

This clonotype originated in a male donor with ankylosing spondylitis. The chain uses TRBV5-1 and TRBJ1-2; 9 bases align to TRBD1. The sequenced material came from blood, either unsorted or a sorted T cell fraction (not recorded which). The DNA for the CDR3 is TGCGCCAGCAGCCCCGGACAGGGGCATGGCTACACCTTC. Its protein product is CASSPGQGHGYTF.